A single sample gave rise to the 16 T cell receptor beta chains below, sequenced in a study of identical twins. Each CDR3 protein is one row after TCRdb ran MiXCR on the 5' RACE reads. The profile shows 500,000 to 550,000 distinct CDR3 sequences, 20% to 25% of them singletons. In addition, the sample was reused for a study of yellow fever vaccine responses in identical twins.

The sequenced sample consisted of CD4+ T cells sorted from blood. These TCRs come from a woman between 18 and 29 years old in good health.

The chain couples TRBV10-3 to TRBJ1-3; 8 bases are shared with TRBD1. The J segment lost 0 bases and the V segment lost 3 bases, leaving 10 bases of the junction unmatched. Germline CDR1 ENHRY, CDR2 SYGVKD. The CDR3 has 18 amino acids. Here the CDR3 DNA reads TGTGCCATCAGTGACCCCAGACAGGGGAGTTCCTCTGGAAACACCATATATTTT. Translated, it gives CAISDPRQGSSSGNTIYF.

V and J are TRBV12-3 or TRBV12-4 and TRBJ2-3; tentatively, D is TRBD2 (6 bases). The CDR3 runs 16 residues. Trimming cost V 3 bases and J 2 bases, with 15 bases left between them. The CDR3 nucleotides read TGTGCCAGCAGTTTGTTTAGCGGCAGCCTCACAGATACGCAGTATTTT. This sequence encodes CASSLFSGSLTDTQYF.

CDR3 sequence: CATWAVQETQYF. Here the CDR3 DNA reads TGTGCCACCTGGGCCGTCCAAGAGACCCAGTACTTC. This rearrangement joins TRBV10-3 to TRBJ2-5; D not resolved. V lost 10 bases and J lost 1, with 10 bases in between. The length of the CDR3 is 12 residues. CDR1 and CDR2 from the germline V gene are ENHRY and SYGVKD.

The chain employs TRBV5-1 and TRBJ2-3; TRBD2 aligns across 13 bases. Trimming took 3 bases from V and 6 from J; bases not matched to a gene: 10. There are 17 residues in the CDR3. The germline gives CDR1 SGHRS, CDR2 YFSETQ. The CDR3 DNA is TGCGCCAGCAGCTACACACTAGCGGGGGGGCCAGGGGATACGCAGTATTTT. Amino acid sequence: CASSYTLAGGPGDTQYF.

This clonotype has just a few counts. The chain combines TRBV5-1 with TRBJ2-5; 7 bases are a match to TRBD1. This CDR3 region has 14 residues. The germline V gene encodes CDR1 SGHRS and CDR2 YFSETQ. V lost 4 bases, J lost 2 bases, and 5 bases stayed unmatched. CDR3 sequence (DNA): TGCGCCAGCAGCCATCCGGGACAGCAAGAGACCCAGTACTTC. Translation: CASSHPGQQETQYF.

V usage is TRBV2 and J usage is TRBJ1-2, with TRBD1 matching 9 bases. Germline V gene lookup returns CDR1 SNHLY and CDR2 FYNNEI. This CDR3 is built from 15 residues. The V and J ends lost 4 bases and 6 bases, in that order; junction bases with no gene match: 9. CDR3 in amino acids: CASSVSVTGGNGYTF. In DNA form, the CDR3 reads TGTGCCAGCAGTGTGTCCGTGACAGGGGGTAATGGCTACACCTTC.

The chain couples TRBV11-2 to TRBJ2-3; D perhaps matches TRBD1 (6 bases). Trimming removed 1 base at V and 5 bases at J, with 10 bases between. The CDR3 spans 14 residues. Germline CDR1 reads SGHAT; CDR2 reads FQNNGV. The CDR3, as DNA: TGTGCCAGCAGCTTAGGATTACAGGGAGATACGCAGTATTTT. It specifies CASSLGLQGDTQYF.

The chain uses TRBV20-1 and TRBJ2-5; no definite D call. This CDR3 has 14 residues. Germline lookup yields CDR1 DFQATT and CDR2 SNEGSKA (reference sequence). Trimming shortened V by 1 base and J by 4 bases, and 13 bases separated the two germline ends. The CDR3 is CSARGTGLVETQYF. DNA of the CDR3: TGCAGTGCTAGAGGCACTGGGCTGGTAGAGACCCAGTACTTC.

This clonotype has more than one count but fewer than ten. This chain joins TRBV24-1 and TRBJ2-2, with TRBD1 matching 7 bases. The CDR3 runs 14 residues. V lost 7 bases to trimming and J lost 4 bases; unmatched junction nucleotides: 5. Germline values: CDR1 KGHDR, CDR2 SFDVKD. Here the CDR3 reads CATSLTGSTGELFF. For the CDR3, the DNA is TGTGCCACCAGCCTGACAGGGAGCACCGGGGAGCTGTTTTTT.

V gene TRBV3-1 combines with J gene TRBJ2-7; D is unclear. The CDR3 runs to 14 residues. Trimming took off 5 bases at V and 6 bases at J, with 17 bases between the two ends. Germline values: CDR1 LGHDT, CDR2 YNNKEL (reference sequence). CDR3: CASSSRTGTSEQYF. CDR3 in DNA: TGTGCCAGCAGCTCCCGGACCGGAACGAGCGAGCAGTACTTC.

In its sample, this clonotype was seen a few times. The CDR3 reads CASSVGAESTDTQYF. The DNA of the CDR3 is TGTGCCAGCAGCGTAGGAGCGGAAAGCACAGATACGCAGTATTTT. The J gene is TRBJ2-3, the V gene TRBV9, with D possibly matching TRBD2 (5 bases). Trimming removed 0 bases at V and 0 bases at J, with 8 bases between. This CDR3 has 15 residues. Germline V gene sequence: CDR1 SGDLS, CDR2 YYNGEE.

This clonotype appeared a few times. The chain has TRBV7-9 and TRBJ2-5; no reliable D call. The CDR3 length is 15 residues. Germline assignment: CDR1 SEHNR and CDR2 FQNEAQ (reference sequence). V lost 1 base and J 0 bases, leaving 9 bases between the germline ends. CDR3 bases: TGTGCCAGCAGCTTAGTTCCCACGTACCAAGAGACCCAGTACTTC. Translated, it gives CASSLVPTYQETQYF.

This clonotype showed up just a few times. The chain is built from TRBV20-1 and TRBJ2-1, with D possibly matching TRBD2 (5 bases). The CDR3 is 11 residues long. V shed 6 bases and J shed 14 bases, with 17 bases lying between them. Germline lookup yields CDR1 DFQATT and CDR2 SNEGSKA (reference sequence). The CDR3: CSALLGQLEFF. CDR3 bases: TGCAGTGCCCTGCTAGGTCAACTAGAGTTCTTC.

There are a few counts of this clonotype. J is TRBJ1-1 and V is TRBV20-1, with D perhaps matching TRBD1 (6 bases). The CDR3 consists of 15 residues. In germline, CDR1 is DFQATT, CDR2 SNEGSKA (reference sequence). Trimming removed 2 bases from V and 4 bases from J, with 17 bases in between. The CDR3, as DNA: TGCAGTGCTAGACAGGGGAACATAGGAGGCACTGAAGCTTTCTTT. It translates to CSARQGNIGGTEAFF.

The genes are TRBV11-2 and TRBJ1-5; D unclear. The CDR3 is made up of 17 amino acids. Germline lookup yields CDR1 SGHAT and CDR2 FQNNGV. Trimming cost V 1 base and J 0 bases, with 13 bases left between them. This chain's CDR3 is CASSLGRSSYSNQPQHF. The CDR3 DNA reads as TGTGCCAGCAGCTTAGGGCGCAGCTCTTATAGCAATCAGCCCCAGCATTTT.

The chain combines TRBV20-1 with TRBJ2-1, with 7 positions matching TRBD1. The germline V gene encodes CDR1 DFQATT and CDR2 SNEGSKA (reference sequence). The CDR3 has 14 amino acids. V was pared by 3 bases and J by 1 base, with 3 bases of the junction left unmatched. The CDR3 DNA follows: TGCAGTGCTAGCCGGGACAGTTCCTACAATGAGCAGTTCTTC. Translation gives CSASRDSSYNEQFF.